The present entry profiles one TCR beta chain with its context. Antigen specificity is unknown. Separate alpha and beta amplification began at the second PCR step. After CD4 positive bead selection, the CD4-negative fraction gave CD8 T cells. This sample was included in a study of naive and memory T cell subsets. Trimming took 6 bases from V and 1 from J; bases not matched to a gene: 2. CDR3 length: 14 residues. Germline V lookup: CDR1 SNHLY, CDR2 FYNNEI. Broader study findings: Findings for naive and memory subsets could not be checked against ground truth.

Both TRBC1 and TRBC2 were covered by a beta constant-region primer of two equimolar oligonucleotides. Ligated cDNA was amplified by four rounds of PCR with nested alpha and beta constant-region primers and SP2. MiXCR, applied by TCRdb to the UMI-ligation and nested PCR reads, yields one record per CDR3 protein. This sample has some 85,000 distinct CDR3 sequences, with approximately 14% found just once. The source material was central memory CD4+ T cells from blood. The receptor's source is a human donor in good health. This chain uses TRBV2 with TRBJ1-3, with 8 bases matching TRBD1. DNA of the CDR3: TGTGCCAGCAGCCGACAGGGGTCTGGAAACACCATATATTTT. It codes for CASSRQGSGNTIYF.